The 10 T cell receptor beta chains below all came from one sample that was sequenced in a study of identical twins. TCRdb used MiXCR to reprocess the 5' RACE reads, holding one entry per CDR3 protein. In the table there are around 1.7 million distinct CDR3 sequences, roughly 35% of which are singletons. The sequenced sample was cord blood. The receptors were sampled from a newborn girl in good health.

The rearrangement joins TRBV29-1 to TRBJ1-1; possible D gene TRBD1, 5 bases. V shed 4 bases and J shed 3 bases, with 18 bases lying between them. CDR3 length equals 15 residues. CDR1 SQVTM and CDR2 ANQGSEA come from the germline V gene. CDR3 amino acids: CSVASLGDLYTEAFF. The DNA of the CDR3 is TGCAGCGTTGCGTCATTGGGGGATCTGTACACTGAAGCTTTCTTT.

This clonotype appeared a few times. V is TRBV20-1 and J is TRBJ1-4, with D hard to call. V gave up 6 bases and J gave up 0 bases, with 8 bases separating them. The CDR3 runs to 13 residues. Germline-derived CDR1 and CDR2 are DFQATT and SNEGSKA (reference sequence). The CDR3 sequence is CSATGTTNEKLFF. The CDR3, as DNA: TGCAGTGCAACCGGGACAACTAATGAAAAACTGTTTTTT.

CDR3 DNA sequence: TGCGCCAGCAGCACGACAATCGCGAACACTGAAGCTTTCTTT. Translation: CASSTTIANTEAFF. V gene TRBV5-1 combines with J gene TRBJ1-1, with D unclear. This CDR3 contains 14 residues. In germline, CDR1 is SGHRS, CDR2 YFSETQ. Trimming cost V 4 bases and J 1 base, with 11 bases left between them. Based on the CDR3 plus reference TRBV5-1 and TRBJ1-1, the full variable domain is KAGVTQTPRYLIKTRGQQVTLSCSPISGHRSVSWYQQTPGQGLQFLFEYFSETQRNKGNFPGRFSGRQFSNSRSEMNVSTLELGDSALYLCASSTTIANTEAFFGQGTRLTVV.

The CDR3 region has the DNA TGTGCCAGCTCACATGAAACAGGGAGTTCTTCCTACGAGCAGTACTTC. This sequence encodes CASSHETGSSSYEQYF. The rearrangement uses TRBV18 and TRBJ2-7, with D tentatively TRBD1 (6 bases). With 4 bases removed from V and 1 base from J, the gap between germline ends came to 17 bases. The CDR3 is 16 residues long. Germline-derived CDR1 and CDR2 are KGHSH and LQKENI.

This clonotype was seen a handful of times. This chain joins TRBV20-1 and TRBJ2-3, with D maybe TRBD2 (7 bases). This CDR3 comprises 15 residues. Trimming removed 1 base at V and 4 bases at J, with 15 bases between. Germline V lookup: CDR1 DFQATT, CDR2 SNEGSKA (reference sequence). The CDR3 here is CSARVGGAPADTQYF. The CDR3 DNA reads TGCAGTGCTAGAGTAGGGGGGGCGCCGGCAGATACGCAGTATTTT.

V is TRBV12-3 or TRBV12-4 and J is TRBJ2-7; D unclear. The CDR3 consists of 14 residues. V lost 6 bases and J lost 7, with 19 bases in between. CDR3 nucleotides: TGTGCCAGCAGCCCATCCCTGGGATACAATGAGCAGTACTTC. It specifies CASSPSLGYNEQYF.

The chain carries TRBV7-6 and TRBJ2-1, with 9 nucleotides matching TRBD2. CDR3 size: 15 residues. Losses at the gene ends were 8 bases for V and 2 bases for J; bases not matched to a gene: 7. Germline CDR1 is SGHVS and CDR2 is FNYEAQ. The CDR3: CASGGLALAYNEQFF. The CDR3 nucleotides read TGTGCCAGCGGCGGACTAGCGCTCGCCTACAATGAGCAGTTCTTC.

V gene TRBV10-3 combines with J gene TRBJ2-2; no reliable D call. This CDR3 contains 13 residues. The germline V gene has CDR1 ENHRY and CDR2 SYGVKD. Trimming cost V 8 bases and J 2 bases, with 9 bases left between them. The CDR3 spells CAIGGTNTGELFF. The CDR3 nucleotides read TGTGCCATCGGTGGTACAAACACCGGGGAGCTGTTTTTT.

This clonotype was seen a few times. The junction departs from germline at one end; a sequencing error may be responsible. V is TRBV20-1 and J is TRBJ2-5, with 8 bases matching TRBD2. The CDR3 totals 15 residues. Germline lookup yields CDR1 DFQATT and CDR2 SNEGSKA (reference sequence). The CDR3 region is CSASGGAFSQEAQYF. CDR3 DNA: TGCAGTGCTAGCGGGGGGGCCTTTTCCCAAGAGGCCCAGTACTTC.

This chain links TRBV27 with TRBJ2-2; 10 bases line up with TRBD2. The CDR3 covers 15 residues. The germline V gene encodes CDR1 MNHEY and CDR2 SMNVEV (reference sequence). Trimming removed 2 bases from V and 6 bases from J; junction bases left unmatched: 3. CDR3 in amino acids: CASSLRAGGSGELFF. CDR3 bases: TGTGCCAGCAGTTTAAGAGCGGGGGGGTCCGGGGAGCTGTTTTTT.